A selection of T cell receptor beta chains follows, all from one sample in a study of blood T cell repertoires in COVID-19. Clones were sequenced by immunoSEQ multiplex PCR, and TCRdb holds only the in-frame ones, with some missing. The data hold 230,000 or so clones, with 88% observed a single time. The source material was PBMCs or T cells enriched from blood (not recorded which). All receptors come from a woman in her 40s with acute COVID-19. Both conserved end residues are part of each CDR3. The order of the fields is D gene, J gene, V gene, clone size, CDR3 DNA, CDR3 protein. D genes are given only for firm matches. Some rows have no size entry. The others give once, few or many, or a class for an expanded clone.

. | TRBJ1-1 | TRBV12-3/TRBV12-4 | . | TGTGCCAGCAGTGAAGGGGGTCCTGAAGCTTTCTTT | CASSEGGPEAFF
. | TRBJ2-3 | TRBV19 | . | TGTGCCAGTAGTATAATCGGGATTCTCGTGGCCGATACGCAGTATTTT | CASSIIGILVADTQYF
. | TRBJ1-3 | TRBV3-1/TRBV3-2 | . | TGTGCCAGCAGCCAAGGAGGGTCAGGAAACACCATATATTTT | CASSQGGSGNTIYF
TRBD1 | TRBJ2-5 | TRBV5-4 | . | TGTGCCAGCAGCTTGCTCGGACAGGGAGTAGAGACCCAGTACTTC | CASSLLGQGVETQYF
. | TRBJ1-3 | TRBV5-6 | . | TGTGCCAGCAGCGGGCCTTCTGGAAACACCATATATTTT | CASSGPSGNTIYF
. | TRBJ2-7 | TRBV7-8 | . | TGTGCCAGCAGCTTAGGGGCAGGGTACTACGAGCAGTACTTC | CASSLGAGYYEQYF
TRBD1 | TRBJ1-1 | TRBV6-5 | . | TGTGCCAGCAGTCGACAGGGGGCACACACTGAAGCTTTCTTT | CASSRQGAHTEAFF
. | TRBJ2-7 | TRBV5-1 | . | TGCGCCAGCAGCTTTTTACGGGGCTACGAGCAGTACTTC | CASSFLRGYEQYF
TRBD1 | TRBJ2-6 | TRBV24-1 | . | TGTGCCACCAGTGAGAGTGGACAGGGAAGCTCTGGGGCCAACGTCCTGACTTTC | CATSESGQGSSGANVLTF
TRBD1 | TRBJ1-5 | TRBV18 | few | TGTGCCAGCTCACTTGGGACAGGGCAACAGCCCCAGCATTTT | CASSLGTGQQPQHF
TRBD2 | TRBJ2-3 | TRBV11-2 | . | TGTGCCAGCAGCGATGTAGCGGGAAGCACAGATACGCAGTATTTT | CASSDVAGSTDTQYF
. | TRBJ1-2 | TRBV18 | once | TGTGCCAGCTCCCACTACCGGGATGACTATGGCTACACCTTC | CASSHYRDDYGYTF
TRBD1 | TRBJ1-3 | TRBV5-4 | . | TGTGCCAGCAGCCTGACAGGGTCTGGAAACACCATATATTTT | CASSLTGSGNTIYF
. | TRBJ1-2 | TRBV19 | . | TGTGCCAGTACGTCAGGGGCCCATGGCTACACCTTC | CASTSGAHGYTF
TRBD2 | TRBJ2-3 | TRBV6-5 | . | TGTGCCACTACAGCGGGAGGCTTGGGGGATACGCAGTATTTT | CATTAGGLGDTQYF
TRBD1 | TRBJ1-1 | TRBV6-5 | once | TGTGCCAGCAGGAGGACAGGAGACACTGAAGCTTTCTTT | CASRRTGDTEAFF
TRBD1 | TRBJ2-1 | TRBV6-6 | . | TGTGCCAGCAGTCCCCAGGGACAGGCCTACAATGAGCAGTTCTTC | CASSPQGQAYNEQFF
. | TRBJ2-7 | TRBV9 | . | TGTGCCAGCAGTGTCGCGTGGGGGGAGGACTACGAGCAGTACTTC | CASSVAWGEDYEQYF
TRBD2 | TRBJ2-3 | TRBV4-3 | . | TGCGCCAGCAGCCAAGATCGTAGCGGGACATGGAGCACAGATACGCAGTATTTT | CASSQDRSGTWSTDTQYF
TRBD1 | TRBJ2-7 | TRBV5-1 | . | TGCGCCAGCAGCTTGCCCGGGACAGGGAAAGACGAGCAGTACTTC | CASSLPGTGKDEQYF
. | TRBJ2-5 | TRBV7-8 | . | TGTGCCAGCAGCTCCTTCGGGGATTCCCAAGAGACCCAGTACTTC | CASSSFGDSQETQYF
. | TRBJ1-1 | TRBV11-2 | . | TGTGCCAGCTGGGACTGGGGCACTGAAGCTTTCTTT | CASWDWGTEAFF
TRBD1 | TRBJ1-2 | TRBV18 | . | TGTGCCAGCTCACCACGCCCAGGGGGCGCTCACTATGGCTACACCTTC | CASSPRPGGAHYGYTF
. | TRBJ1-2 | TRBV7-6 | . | TGTGCCAGCAGCCCAGGGGCGGGCTATGGCTACACCTTC | CASSPGAGYGYTF
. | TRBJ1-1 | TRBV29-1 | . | TGCAGTGGGGGGGTTGGCAGAGGAACTGAAGCTTTCTTT | CSGGVGRGTEAFF
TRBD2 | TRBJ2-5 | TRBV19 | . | TGTGCCAGTAGCACAAGCGGGACCACTGGGGAGACCCAGTACTTC | CASSTSGTTGETQYF
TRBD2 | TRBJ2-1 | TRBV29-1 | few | TGCAGCGTTACCGGGACTAGCGGGAGTCTCTCTGAGCAGTTCTTC | CSVTGTSGSLSEQFF
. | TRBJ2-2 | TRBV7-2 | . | TGTGCCAGCAGCTTAGTTTATGGGGGGACCGGGGAGCTGTTTTTT | CASSLVYGGTGELFF
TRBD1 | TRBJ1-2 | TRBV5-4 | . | TGTGCCAGCAGCTTGGGGACAGGCGGCTATGGCTACACCTTC | CASSLGTGGYGYTF
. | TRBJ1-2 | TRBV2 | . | TGTGCCAGCAGTGAACAGGGGCGAGGCTACACCTTC | CASSEQGRGYTF
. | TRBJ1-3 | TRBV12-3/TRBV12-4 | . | TGTGCCAGCGGCAGGGACTCTGGAAACACCATATATTTT | CASGRDSGNTIYF
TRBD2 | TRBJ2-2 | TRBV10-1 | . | TGCGCCAGCAGTGAACTAGCGGGGGGGACCGGGGAGCTGTTTTTT | CASSELAGGTGELFF
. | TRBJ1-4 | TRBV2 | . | TGTGCCAGCAGTCGGGGTACAACTAATGAAAAACTGTTTTTT | CASSRGTTNEKLFF
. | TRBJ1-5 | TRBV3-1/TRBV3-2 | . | TGTGCCAGCAGCCAAAGGGGCAGCCATCAGCCCCAGCATTTT | CASSQRGSHQPQHF
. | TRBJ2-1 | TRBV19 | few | TGTGCCAGTAGGGAGCCCGGAAGGAATGAGCAGTTCTTC | CASREPGRNEQFF
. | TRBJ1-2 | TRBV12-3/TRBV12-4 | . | TGTGCCAGCAGTCAGGGGAGTGGCTACACCTTC | CASSQGSGYTF
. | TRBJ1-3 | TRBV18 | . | TGTGCCAGCTCACCACCCCCCTTTGGAAACACCATATATTTT | CASSPPPFGNTIYF
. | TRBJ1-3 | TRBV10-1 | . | TGCGCCAGCAGTGATACAGGGATCTCTGGAAACACCATATATTTT | CASSDTGISGNTIYF
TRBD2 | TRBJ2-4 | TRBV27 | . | TGTGCCAGCAGTCCACCCGGACTAGCGGCGAACATTCAGTACTTC | CASSPPGLAANIQYF
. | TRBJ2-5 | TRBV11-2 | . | TGTGCCAGCAGCTCCCGGACAGCGGAGACCCAGTACTTC | CASSSRTAETQYF
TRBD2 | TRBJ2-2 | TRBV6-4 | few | TGTGCCAGCAGTGACCGACTAGCCCTAAACACCGGGGAGCTGTTTTTT | CASSDRLALNTGELFF
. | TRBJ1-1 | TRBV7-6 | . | TGTGCCAGCAGCCGAGACACAAACACTGAAGCTTTCTTT | CASSRDTNTEAFF
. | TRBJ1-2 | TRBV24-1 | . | TGTGCCACCAGTGATACGACGGACTATAATGGCTACACCTTC | CATSDTTDYNGYTF
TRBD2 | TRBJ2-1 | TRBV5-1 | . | TGCGCCAGCAGCTTCGGACTAGCGATGAATGAGCAGTTCTTC | CASSFGLAMNEQFF
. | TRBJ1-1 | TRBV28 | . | TGTGCCAGCCGCTATTCCCGGGGGGGGAACACTGAAGCTTTCTTT | CASRYSRGGNTEAFF
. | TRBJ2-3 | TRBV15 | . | TGTGCCACCAGCGAGAGATTCGGTCGGGATACGCAGTATTTT | CATSERFGRDTQYF
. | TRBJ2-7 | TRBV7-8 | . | TGTGCCAGCAGCTTCGTCAGGGTGTCCTACGAGCAGTACTTC | CASSFVRVSYEQYF
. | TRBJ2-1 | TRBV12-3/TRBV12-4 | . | TGTGCCAGCAGTCGACAGTACAATGAGCAGTTCTTC | CASSRQYNEQFF
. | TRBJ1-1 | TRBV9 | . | TGTGCCAGCAGCGCAGGGGTGGGGATGGAAGCTTTCTTT | CASSAGVGMEAFF
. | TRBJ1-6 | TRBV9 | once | TGTGCCAGCAGCGTAGGGGATGACAGGAGGAATTCACCCCTCCACTTT | CASSVGDDRRNSPLHF
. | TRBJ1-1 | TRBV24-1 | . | TGTGCCACCAGTGAAGCCGGGAGGTCTGAAGCTTTCTTT | CATSEAGRSEAFF
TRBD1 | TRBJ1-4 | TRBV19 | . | TGTGCCAGTAGTATTTGGAACTCCAGGGGGCGCGGAGAAAAACTGTTTTTT | CASSIWNSRGRGEKLFF
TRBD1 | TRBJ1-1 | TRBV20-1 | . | TGCAGTGCTACTGAAGGGGGCATCGACACTGAAGCTTTCTTT | CSATEGGIDTEAFF